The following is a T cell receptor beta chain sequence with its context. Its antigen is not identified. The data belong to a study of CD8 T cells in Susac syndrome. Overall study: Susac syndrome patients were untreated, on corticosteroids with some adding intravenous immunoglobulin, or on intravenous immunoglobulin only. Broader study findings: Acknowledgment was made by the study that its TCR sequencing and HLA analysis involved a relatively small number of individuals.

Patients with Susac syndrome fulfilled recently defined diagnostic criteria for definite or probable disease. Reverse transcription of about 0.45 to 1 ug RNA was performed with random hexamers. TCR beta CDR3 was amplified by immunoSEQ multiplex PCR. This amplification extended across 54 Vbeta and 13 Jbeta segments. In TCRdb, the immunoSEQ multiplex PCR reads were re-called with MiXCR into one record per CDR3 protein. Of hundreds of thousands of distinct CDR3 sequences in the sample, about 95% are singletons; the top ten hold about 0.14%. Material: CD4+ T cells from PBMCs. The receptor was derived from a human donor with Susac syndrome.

The CDR3 DNA reads as TGCAGTGCTAGGGGCAGGGAAGGGAATGAGCAGTTCTTC. Its protein is CSARGREGNEQFF. The genes are TRBV20-1 and TRBJ2-1; D is possibly TRBD1 (5 bases). Germline loops: CDR1 DFQATT, CDR2 SNEGSKA (reference sequence). CDR3 length: 13 residues. V lost 3 bases to trimming and J lost 7 bases, with 13 bases between them.